Shown below are 8 T cell receptor beta chains from a single sample sequenced in a study of Graves' ophthalmopathy and Graves' hyperthyroidism. CDR3 regions of TCR beta were amplified from RNA transcripts. First-round RT-PCR relied on HTBI primers, and a second-round multiplex PCR came next. From the multiplex PCR reads, TCRdb called clonotypes with MiXCR, one entry per CDR3 protein. The data contain some 410,000 distinct CDR3 sequences, 20% to 25% of them singletons. The sequenced material came from peripheral blood. The receptors come from a woman between 18 and 29 years old with stable Graves' hyperthyroidism.

This chain links TRBV7-3 with TRBJ1-6, with D unresolved. There are 15 residues in the CDR3. The germline V and J ends were trimmed by 1 base and 6 bases, with 10 bases remaining between them. From germline, CDR1 is SGHTA and CDR2 FQGTGA. CDR3 amino acids: CASSLNAGPNSPLHF. The CDR3 DNA reads TGTGCCAGCAGCTTAAACGCAGGCCCTAATTCACCCCTCCACTTT.

This clonotype was seen many times. The chain combines TRBV6-2 or TRBV6-3 with TRBJ1-2, with D uncertain. The ends were cut back, 5 bases at V and 8 bases at J, with 9 bases in the middle. This CDR3 spans 11 amino acids. Germline loops: CDR1 MNHEY, CDR2 SVGEGT. CDR3 residues: CASSRTEGYTF. Written as DNA, the CDR3 is TGTGCCAGCAGTCGTACGGAGGGCTACACCTTC.

This clonotype has at least ten counts. The chain carries TRBV12-3 or TRBV12-4 and TRBJ2-7; D might be TRBD1 (6 bases). The V gene lost 5 bases and the J gene lost 0 bases, with 11 bases spanning the gap. The CDR3 length is 14 residues. CDR3 sequence reads: CASSPRDNSYEQYF. The CDR3, as DNA: TGTGCCAGCAGTCCCCGGGACAACTCCTACGAGCAGTACTTC.

This clonotype was counted ten times or more. The chain recombines TRBV6-5 with TRBJ1-2; 7 bases agree with TRBD1. The CDR3 has 14 amino acids. With 6 bases clipped from V and 3 bases from J, the junction kept 7 bases outside the gene matches. In germline, CDR1 is MNHEY, CDR2 SVGAGI. The CDR3 is CASRRDSQDYGYTF. The CDR3 coding sequence is TGTGCCAGCAGGCGGGACAGCCAGGACTATGGCTACACCTTC.

In this sample, this clonotype turned up many times. This sequence joins TRBV11-2 and TRBJ2-7, with 9 bases identical to TRBD2. J gave up 2 bases and V 3 bases, and 8 bases lay outside the gene matches. This CDR3 is built from 16 residues. Germline CDR1 is SGHAT and CDR2 is FQNNGV. The CDR3 nucleotides read TGTGCCAGCAGCTTCATTAGCGGGAGCTTAACCTACGAGCAGTACTTC. This translates into CASSFISGSLTYEQYF.

Ten or more counts support this clonotype. The chain has TRBV5-1 and TRBJ1-1; no firm D call. V was pared by 2 bases and J by 5 bases, with 7 bases between. This CDR3 contains 12 residues. Per the germline V gene, CDR1 is SGHRS and CDR2 is YFSETQ. The CDR3 DNA reads as TGCGCCAGCAGCTTTTCGGGGACTGAAGCTTTCTTT. This encodes CASSFSGTEAFF.

This clonotype was seen just once. The chain uses TRBV6-1 and TRBJ1-1; D is ambiguous. Germline values: CDR1 MNHNS, CDR2 SASEGT. Trimming shortened V by 6 bases and J by 4 bases, and 12 bases separated the two germline ends. The CDR3 sequence is 13 residues long. CDR3 region: CASRLGMGTEAFF. The CDR3 bases are TGTGCCAGCAGGTTGGGAATGGGCACTGAAGCTTTCTTT.

V usage is TRBV2 and J usage is TRBJ1-5, with 8 bases fitting TRBD1. The CDR3 consists of 15 residues. Germline V CDR1 and CDR2: SNHLY, FYNNEI. V was clipped by 3 bases and J by 2 bases; unmatched bases: 3. The DNA for the CDR3 is TGTGCCAGCAGTGACAGGGGGCTTGGCAATCAGCCCCAGCATTTT. Protein sequence: CASSDRGLGNQPQHF.